The rows below give T cell receptor beta chains drawn from one sample of a study of shared clonotypes between healthy human individuals. The data were produced by immunoSEQ multiplex PCR, yet TCRdb's version contains in-frame clones alone and is incomplete. The sample gives some 1,400,000 clones, roughly 96% of which show up once; approximately 1% is in the top ten. Sample: naive CD4+ T cells sorted from blood. The receptors originated from a man aged 25 to 40 in good health. The CDR3 runs from the conserved cysteine through the conserved F or W. D genes are given only for firm matches. A row's size may be missing; if present it is once, few, many or a size class.

abundance	len	j_gene	v_gene	d_gene	CDR3aa	CDR3nt
-	15	TRBJ2-5	TRBV7-2	TRBD2	CASSLRGLAEETQYF	TGTGCCAGCAGCTTGCGGGGACTAGCGGAAGAGACCCAGTACTTC
-	13	TRBJ2-7	TRBV18	-	CASSRGDRYEQYF	TGTGCCAGCTCACGGGGCGACCGCTACGAGCAGTACTTC
-	15	TRBJ2-2	TRBV5-6	-	CASSLPGVFPGELFF	TGTGCCAGCAGCTTGCCAGGGGTGTTTCCCGGGGAGCTGTTTTTT
-	15	TRBJ1-2	TRBV6-5	-	CASRRGDNTNYGYTF	TGTGCCAGCCGTCGGGGGGACAACACTAACTATGGCTACACCTTC
-	12	TRBJ2-3	TRBV7-3	-	CASSLTPDTQYF	TGTGCCAGCAGCTTAACCCCAGATACGCAGTATTTT
once	12	TRBJ2-1	TRBV6-1	-	CASSRGANEQFF	TGTGCCAGCAGCCGGGGAGCAAATGAGCAGTTCTTC
once	12	TRBJ2-2	TRBV10-3	-	CAIREVRGELFF	TGTGCCATCAGGGAGGTCCGGGGGGAGCTGTTTTTT
-	12	TRBJ2-7	TRBV30	-	CAWSPGPYEQYF	TGTGCCTGGAGTCCAGGCCCATACGAGCAGTACTTC
-	12	TRBJ2-5	TRBV29-1	-	CSAAHARETQYF	TGCAGCGCTGCTCACGCTCGAGAGACCCAGTACTTC
-	15	TRBJ2-3	TRBV5-4	-	CASSLGKGGTDTQYF	TGTGCCAGCAGCTTGGGGAAGGGAGGCACAGATACGCAGTATTTT
once	13	TRBJ2-1	TRBV18	-	CASSPLSYNEQFF	TGTGCCAGCTCACCTTTATCCTACAATGAGCAGTTCTTC
-	16	TRBJ2-7	TRBV5-1	-	CASSRRLEGASYEQYF	TGCGCCAGCAGCCGACGTCTGGAGGGGGCTTCCTACGAGCAGTACTTC
-	14	TRBJ1-2	TRBV6-5	-	CASSYRGRNYGYTF	TGTGCCAGCAGTTACCGGGGACGGAACTATGGCTACACCTTC
-	12	TRBJ2-7	TRBV5-5	-	CASSLTGQAEYF	TGTGCCAGCAGCTTGACAGGGCAAGCCGAGTACTTC
once	13	TRBJ2-5	TRBV11-3	TRBD1	CASSSRTGQTQYF	TGTGCCAGCAGCTCTAGGACAGGGCAGACCCAGTACTTC
once	14	TRBJ1-4	TRBV28	-	CASRRRGENEKLFF	TGTGCCAGCAGGCGCAGGGGAGAGAATGAAAAACTGTTTTTT
-	15	TRBJ1-1	TRBV5-1	TRBD1	CASSKPGAGGTEAFF	TGCGCCAGCAGCAAACCGGGGGCAGGGGGCACTGAAGCTTTCTTT
-	15	TRBJ1-2	TRBV19	TRBD1	CASSIGVGQGYGYTF	TGTGCCAGTAGTATAGGTGTTGGACAGGGCTATGGCTACACCTTC
-	14	TRBJ2-5	TRBV5-1	-	CASSYSGNQETQYF	TGCGCCAGCAGCTACTCCGGGAATCAAGAGACCCAGTACTTC